This TCR beta chain was captured by sequencing in a study of blood T cell repertoires in COVID-19. Some clones are missing from TCRdb's copy, which holds only in-frame ones; the method was immunoSEQ multiplex PCR. The table has a few hundred thousand clones, roughly 86% seen once; the top ten hold around 10%. V lost 5 bases and J lost 5; bases outside the gene matches: 15. The CDR3 contains 17 residues. Germline V gives CDR1 SGHNT, CDR2 YYREEE (reference sequence). The sequencing input was peripheral blood. The rearrangement uses TRBV5-4 and TRBJ2-5; 10 nucleotides match TRBD2. The clonotype was recovered from a woman younger than 45 with COVID-19, enrolled during active disease. The CDR3 sequence: CASRRSPLAGYSETQYF. The CDR3 nucleotides read TGTGCCAGCAGGCGAAGCCCACTAGCGGGGTACAGCGAGACCCAGTACTTC.